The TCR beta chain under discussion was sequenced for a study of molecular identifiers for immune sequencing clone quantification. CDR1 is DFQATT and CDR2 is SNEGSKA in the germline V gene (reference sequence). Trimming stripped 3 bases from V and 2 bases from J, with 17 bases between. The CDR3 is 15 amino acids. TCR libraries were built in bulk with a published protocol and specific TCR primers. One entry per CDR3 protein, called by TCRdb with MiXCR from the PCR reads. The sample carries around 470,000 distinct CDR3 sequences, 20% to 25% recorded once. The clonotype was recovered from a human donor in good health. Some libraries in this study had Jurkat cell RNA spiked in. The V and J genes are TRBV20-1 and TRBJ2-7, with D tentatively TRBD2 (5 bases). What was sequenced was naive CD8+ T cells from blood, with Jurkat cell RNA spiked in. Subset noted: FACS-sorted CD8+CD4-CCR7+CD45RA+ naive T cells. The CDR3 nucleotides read TGCAGTGCTAGGACCGAGATCCGGGAAGCCTACGAGCAGTACTTC. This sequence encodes CSARTEIREAYEQYF.